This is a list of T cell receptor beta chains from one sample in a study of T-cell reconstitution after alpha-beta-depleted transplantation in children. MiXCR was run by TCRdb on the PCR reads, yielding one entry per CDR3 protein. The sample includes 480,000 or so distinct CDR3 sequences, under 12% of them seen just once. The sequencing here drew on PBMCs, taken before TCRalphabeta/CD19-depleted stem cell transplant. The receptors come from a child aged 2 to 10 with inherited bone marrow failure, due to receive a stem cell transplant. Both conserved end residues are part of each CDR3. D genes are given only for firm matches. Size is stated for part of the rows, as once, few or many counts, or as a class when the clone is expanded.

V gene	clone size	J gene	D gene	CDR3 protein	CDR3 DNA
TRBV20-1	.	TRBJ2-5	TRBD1	CCARDARGTGTGGIETQYF	TGCTGTGCTAGAGACGCGAGAGGTACCGGGACAGGGGGTATTGAGACCCAGTACTTC
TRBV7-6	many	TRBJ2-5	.	CASSLAIAGQGGETQYF	TGTGCCAGCAGCTTAGCGATTGCGGGGCAGGGAGGCGAGACCCAGTACTTC
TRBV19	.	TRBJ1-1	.	CASSENLYLNTEAFF	TGTGCCAGCTCAGAGAACCTTTATTTGAACACTGAAGCTTTCTTT
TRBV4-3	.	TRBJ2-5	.	CASSQDLTGVGETQYF	TGCGCCAGCAGCCAGGACCTCACGGGAGTGGGAGAGACCCAGTACTTC
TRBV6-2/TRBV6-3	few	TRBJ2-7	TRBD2	CASSPSGDLNEQYF	TGTGCCAGCAGCCCTAGCGGGGACCTTAACGAGCAGTACTTC
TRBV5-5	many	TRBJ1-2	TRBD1	CASSPWPRGTGGSWGYTF	TGTGCCAGCAGCCCTTGGCCGCGAGGGACAGGGGGCTCGTGGGGCTACACCTTC
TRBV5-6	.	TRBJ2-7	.	CASSLEVRGEQYF	TGTGCCAGCAGCTTGGAGGTTCGCGGCGAGCAGTACTTC
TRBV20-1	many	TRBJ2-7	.	CSARGPQLVYEQYF	TGCAGTGCTAGAGGTCCCCAACTAGTTTACGAGCAGTACTTC
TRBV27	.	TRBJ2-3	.	CASTPFADGPDTQYF	TGTGCCAGCACCCCATTCGCGGATGGGCCAGATACGCAGTATTTT
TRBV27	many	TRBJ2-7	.	CASSLGDGYEQYF	TGTGCCAGCAGTTTAGGGGACGGCTACGAGCAGTACTTC
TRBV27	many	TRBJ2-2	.	CASSLELTGELFF	TGTGCCAGCAGTTTAGAGCTCACCGGGGAGCTGTTTTTT
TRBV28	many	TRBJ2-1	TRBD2	CASSLWREAGDEQFF	TGTGCCAGCAGTTTATGGCGGGAGGCGGGGGATGAGCAGTTCTTC
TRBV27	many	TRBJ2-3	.	CASSPASGPDTQYF	TGTGCCAGCAGCCCGGCCAGCGGGCCAGATACGCAGTATTTT
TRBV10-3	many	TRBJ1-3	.	CAAGRPEFGNTIYF	TGTGCCGCTGGCCGTCCTGAGTTTGGAAACACCATATATTTT
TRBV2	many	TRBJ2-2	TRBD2	CASSEGSGSTGELFF	TGTGCCAGCAGTGAAGGTAGCGGGAGTACCGGGGAGCTGTTTTTT
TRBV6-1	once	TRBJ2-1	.	CASSQFLRDIYNEQFF	TGTGCCAGCAGTCAATTCCTCCGGGACATTTACAATGAGCAGTTCTTC
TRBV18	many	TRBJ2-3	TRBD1	CASSPPGQGSDTQYF	TGTGCCAGCTCACCTCCGGGACAGGGATCAGATACGCAGTATTTT
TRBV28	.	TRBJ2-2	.	CASSLAPSNTGELFF	TGTGCCAGCAGTTTGGCTCCCTCGAACACCGGGGAGCTGTTTTTT
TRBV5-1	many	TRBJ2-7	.	CASSLGTISNEQYF	TGCGCCAGCAGCTTGGGGACTATCTCTAACGAGCAGTACTTC
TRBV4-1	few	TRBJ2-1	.	CASSQGQNEQFF	TGCGCCAGCAGCCAAGGGCAGAATGAGCAGTTCTTC
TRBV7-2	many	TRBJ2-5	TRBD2	CASSYRPGLAGKETQYF	TGTGCCAGCAGCTACAGACCGGGACTAGCGGGAAAAGAGACCCAGTACTTC
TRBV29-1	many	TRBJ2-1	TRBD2	CSVVSGTSGSNEQFF	TGCAGCGTTGTTTCCGGGACTAGCGGGAGTAATGAGCAGTTCTTC
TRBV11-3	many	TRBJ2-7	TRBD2	CASSLGSGRSYEQYF	TGTGCCAGCAGCTTGGGTAGCGGGAGAAGCTACGAGCAGTACTTC
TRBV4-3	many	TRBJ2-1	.	CASSPAVQRYYNEQFF	TGCGCCAGCAGCCCGGCAGTCCAGCGATACTACAATGAGCAGTTCTTC
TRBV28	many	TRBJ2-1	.	CASTEVFLFDEQFF	TGTGCCAGCACCGAAGTCTTTTTGTTCGATGAGCAGTTCTTC
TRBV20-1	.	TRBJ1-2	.	CSARPQGWGSYTF	TGCAGTGCTAGACCACAAGGATGGGGGAGCTACACCTTC
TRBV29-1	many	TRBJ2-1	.	CSVEVHEQFF	TGCAGCGTTGAGGTCCATGAGCAGTTCTTC
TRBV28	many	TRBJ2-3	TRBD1	CASSLRGTGGTDTQYF	TGTGCCAGCAGTCTCCGAGGGACAGGGGGCACAGATACGCAGTATTTT
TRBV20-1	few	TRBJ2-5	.	CSARDPGRGETQYF	TGCAGTGCTAGAGATCCCGGCAGGGGTGAGACCCAGTACTTC
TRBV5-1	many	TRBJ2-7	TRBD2	CASSWGLADSYEQYF	TGCGCCAGCAGCTGGGGACTAGCGGATTCCTACGAGCAGTACTTC
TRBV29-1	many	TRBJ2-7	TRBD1	CSVEARGPTYEQYF	TGCAGCGTTGAAGCAAGGGGGCCGACCTACGAGCAGTACTTC
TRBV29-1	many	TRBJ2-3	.	CSVGDNLGNTQYF	TGCAGCGTTGGGGACAACCTCGGCAATACGCAGTATTTT
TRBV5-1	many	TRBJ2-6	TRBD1	CASSVYPGQGTAGANVLTF	TGCGCCAGCAGCGTTTACCCGGGACAGGGTACCGCTGGGGCCAACGTCCTGACTTTC
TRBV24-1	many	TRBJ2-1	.	CATSDLNIDEQFF	TGTGCCACCAGTGATTTGAATATAGATGAGCAGTTCTTC
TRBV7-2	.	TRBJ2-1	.	CASAVGGTYEQFF	TGTGCCAGCGCCGTTGGGGGGACGTATGAGCAGTTCTTC
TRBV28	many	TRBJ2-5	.	CASSLGGGLKTQYF	TGTGCCAGCAGTTTGGGAGGCGGACTCAAGACCCAGTACTTC
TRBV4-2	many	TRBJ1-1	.	CASSQDRTGSTEAFF	TGTGCCAGCAGCCAAGATCGAACAGGGAGCACTGAAGCTTTCTTT
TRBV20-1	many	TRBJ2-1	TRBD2	CSAPRTSLAYNEQFF	TGCAGTGCCCCTAGGACTAGCCTTGCCTACAATGAGCAGTTCTTC
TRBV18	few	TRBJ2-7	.	CASSPGGLLTYEQYF	TGTGCCAGCTCACCTGGGGGGCTGCTAACCTACGAGCAGTACTTC
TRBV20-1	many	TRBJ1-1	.	CSARFGGSNTEAFF	TGCAGTGCTAGATTTGGCGGATCGAACACTGAAGCTTTCTTT
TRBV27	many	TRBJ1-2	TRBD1	CASGSDRGNYGYTF	TGTGCCAGCGGGTCGGACAGGGGTAACTATGGCTACACCTTC
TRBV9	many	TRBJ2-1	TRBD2	CASSPWTSGVNEQFF	TGTGCCAGCAGCCCGTGGACTAGCGGGGTCAATGAGCAGTTCTTC
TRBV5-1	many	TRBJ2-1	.	CASSWGTISPNEQFF	TGCGCCAGCAGCTGGGGGACCATCAGCCCGAATGAGCAGTTCTTC
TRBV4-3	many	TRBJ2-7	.	CASSQGRVSGEQYF	TGCGCCAGCAGCCAAGGTCGGGTCTCAGGCGAGCAGTACTTC
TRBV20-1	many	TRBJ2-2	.	CSARRPLAGELFF	TGCAGTGCTAGACGCCCTTTGGCCGGGGAGCTGTTTTTT
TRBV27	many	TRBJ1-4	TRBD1	CASSFLSGQGFGKLFF	TGTGCCAGCAGTTTTCTCTCGGGACAGGGGTTTGGGAAACTGTTTTTT
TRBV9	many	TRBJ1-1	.	CASSVGWTNTEAFF	TGTGCCAGCAGCGTAGGTTGGACGAACACTGAAGCTTTCTTT
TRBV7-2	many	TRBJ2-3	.	CASSLLRQDTQYF	TGTGCCAGCAGCCTCCTCCGGCAAGATACGCAGTATTTT
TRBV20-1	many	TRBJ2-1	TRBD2	CSARWASGSYNEQFF	TGCAGTGCTAGATGGGCTAGCGGAAGCTACAATGAGCAGTTCTTC
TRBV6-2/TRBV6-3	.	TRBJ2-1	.	CASSVALHNEQFF	TGTGCCAGCAGTGTGGCACTACACAATGAGCAGTTCTTC
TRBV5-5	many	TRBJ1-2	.	CASSLDGFNYGYTF	TGTGCCAGCAGCTTGGACGGCTTTAACTATGGCTACACCTTC
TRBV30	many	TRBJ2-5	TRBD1	CAGTERETQYF	TGTGCCGGGACAGAGCGGGAGACCCAGTACTTC
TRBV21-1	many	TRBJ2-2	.	CASSSRPGTSGRGTGELFF	TGTGCCAGCAGCTCTCGTCCCGGGACTAGCGGGAGGGGCACCGGGGAGCTGTTTTTT
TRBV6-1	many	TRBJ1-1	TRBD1	CASSAWTGGASTEAFF	TGTGCCAGCAGTGCGTGGACAGGGGGTGCGAGCACTGAAGCTTTCTTT
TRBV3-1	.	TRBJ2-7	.	CASSQVKRRPYEQYF	TGTGCCAGCAGCCAAGTAAAGCGGAGACCCTACGAGCAGTACTTC
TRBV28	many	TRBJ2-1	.	CASSYGVSELYNEQFF	TGTGCCAGCAGTTACGGCGTTTCGGAGCTCTACAATGAGCAGTTCTTC
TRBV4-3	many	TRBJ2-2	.	CASSEDPSGVGTGELFF	TGCGCCAGCAGCGAAGATCCAAGCGGAGTAGGGACCGGGGAGCTGTTTTTT
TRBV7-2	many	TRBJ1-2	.	CASSLGRDNYGYTF	TGTGCCAGCAGCTTAGGCAGGGACAACTATGGCTACACCTTC